The present entry profiles one TCR beta chain with its context. Antigen: not known. Germline-derived CDR1 and CDR2 are SGDLS and YYNGEE. V was trimmed by 0 bases and J by 5 bases, leaving 16 bases between them. The CDR3 totals 16 residues. CD4+ naive, central memory, regulatory and stem cell-like memory cells were sorted via CD45RO/CCR7/CD25/CD127/CD95/CD27. This entry belongs to a study of beta chain features in type 1 diabetes. For the study at large: Healthy donors and patients had similar age, gender and cell yields. Study findings and constraints: There were fewer insertions and more deletions at the VDJ junctions of type 1 diabetes patients.

The authors reverse transcribed all of the isolated RNA, so sequencing captured expressed TCRB transcripts. The assay was immunoSEQ multiplex PCR, and TCRdb's table has in-frame clones only and misses some. The table includes around 320,000 clones, about 14% detected once. This clonotype was obtained from a man aged 25-40 years in good health. Sequenced sample: central memory CD4+ T cells from blood. This chain joins TRBV9 and TRBJ2-3; TRBD2 might be the D (6 bases). The CDR3 DNA is TGTGCCAGCAGCGTAGGTACTAGCAACAGTGGAGATACGCAGTATTTT. Translated, it gives CASSVGTSNSGDTQYF.